Listed below are T cell receptor beta chains from one sample, sequenced in a study of control samples from healthy donors and cancer patients. The repertoire was sequenced with immunoSEQ multiplex PCR; TCRdb's copy has only in-frame clones and lacks some. Here the sample spans 90,000 to 100,000 clones, around 90% being singletons. The sample was blood. These receptors came from a woman in her seventies in good health. Both conserved end residues are part of each CDR3. The order of the fields is clone size, D gene, J gene, V gene, CDR3 protein, CDR3 DNA. The D gene is left open where the match is weak. Clone size appears in some rows only: once, few, many, or a class for an expanded clone.

abundance: .
d_gene: .
j_gene: TRBJ1-5
v_gene: TRBV4-1
CDR3aa: CASSPIWGSSFGQPQHF
CDR3nt: TGCGCCAGCAGCCCGATATGGGGCAGCTCTTTCGGGCAGCCCCAGCATTTT

abundance: .
d_gene: .
j_gene: TRBJ1-2
v_gene: TRBV9
CDR3aa: CASSPRDGEYGYTF
CDR3nt: TGTGCCAGCAGCCCCCGGGACGGTGAATATGGCTACACCTTC

abundance: .
d_gene: .
j_gene: TRBJ1-5
v_gene: TRBV24-1
CDR3aa: CATSDSDQPQHF
CDR3nt: TGTGCCACCAGTGATTCAGATCAGCCCCAGCATTTT

abundance: .
d_gene: TRBD2
j_gene: TRBJ2-3
v_gene: TRBV15
CDR3aa: CATGEGRSTDTQYF
CDR3nt: TGTGCCACCGGGGAGGGCCGGAGCACAGATACGCAGTATTTT

abundance: .
d_gene: .
j_gene: TRBJ2-2
v_gene: TRBV7-9
CDR3aa: CASSLGRTGELFF
CDR3nt: TGTGCCAGCAGTTTGGGACGAACCGGGGAGCTGTTTTTT

abundance: .
d_gene: .
j_gene: TRBJ2-1
v_gene: TRBV9
CDR3aa: CASSVMVVGEQFF
CDR3nt: TGTGCCAGCAGCGTAATGGTAGTCGGTGAGCAGTTCTTC

abundance: once
d_gene: .
j_gene: TRBJ1-1
v_gene: TRBV2
CDR3aa: CASSAGLNTEAFF
CDR3nt: TGTGCCAGCTCCGCGGGGTTGAACACTGAAGCTTTCTTT

abundance: .
d_gene: .
j_gene: TRBJ2-3
v_gene: TRBV21-1
CDR3aa: CASSKDGRGKGTDTQYF
CDR3nt: TGTGCCAGCAGCAAAGATGGACGGGGGAAAGGTACAGATACGCAGTATTTT

abundance: .
d_gene: TRBD1
j_gene: TRBJ1-2
v_gene: TRBV6-5
CDR3aa: CASSPDRGPYGYTF
CDR3nt: TGTGCCAGCAGCCCCGACAGGGGGCCCTATGGCTACACCTTC

abundance: .
d_gene: TRBD1
j_gene: TRBJ2-5
v_gene: TRBV5-4
CDR3aa: CASSSGQIQETQYF
CDR3nt: TGTGCCAGCAGCTCGGGACAGATACAAGAGACCCAGTACTTC

abundance: once
d_gene: TRBD2
j_gene: TRBJ2-2
v_gene: TRBV2
CDR3aa: CASIKEAGVAGELFF
CDR3nt: TGTGCCAGCATTAAAGAAGCGGGAGTGGCCGGGGAGCTGTTTTTT

abundance: .
d_gene: TRBD2
j_gene: TRBJ2-3
v_gene: TRBV19
CDR3aa: CASRRTSGRTDTQYF
CDR3nt: TGTGCCAGTAGGCGGACTAGCGGGAGGACAGATACGCAGTATTTT

abundance: .
d_gene: .
j_gene: TRBJ1-2
v_gene: TRBV30
CDR3aa: CAWSVRGALTPTYGYTF
CDR3nt: TGTGCCTGGAGTGTACGGGGGGCCCTAACTCCAACCTATGGCTACACCTTC

abundance: .
d_gene: .
j_gene: TRBJ2-1
v_gene: TRBV3-1/TRBV3-2
CDR3aa: CASSRPSENEQFF
CDR3nt: TGTGCCAGCAGCCGTCCAAGCGAGAATGAGCAGTTCTTC

abundance: .
d_gene: TRBD1
j_gene: TRBJ1-1
v_gene: TRBV6-2/TRBV6-3
CDR3aa: CASSYLDPQGEHEAFF
CDR3nt: TGTGCCAGCAGTTACTTGGACCCTCAGGGGGAACATGAAGCTTTCTTT

abundance: .
d_gene: .
j_gene: TRBJ1-2
v_gene: TRBV21-1
CDR3aa: CASSPKGQGALFYGYTF
CDR3nt: TGTGCCAGCAGCCCTAAGGGACAGGGGGCGCTTTTCTATGGCTACACCTTC

abundance: .
d_gene: TRBD1
j_gene: TRBJ1-2
v_gene: TRBV15
CDR3aa: CATSPPSRDSYYYGYTF
CDR3nt: TGTGCCACCAGTCCCCCGAGTCGGGACAGTTACTACTATGGCTACACCTTC

abundance: .
d_gene: .
j_gene: TRBJ1-2
v_gene: TRBV10-1
CDR3aa: CASSDSQRDYTF
CDR3nt: TGCGCCAGCAGTGACTCCCAACGGGACTACACCTTC

abundance: .
d_gene: TRBD1
j_gene: TRBJ1-2
v_gene: TRBV12-3/TRBV12-4
CDR3aa: CASSYAGGIAF
CDR3nt: TGTGCCAGCAGTTATGCAGGGGGCATCGCCTTC

abundance: .
d_gene: TRBD1
j_gene: TRBJ1-2
v_gene: TRBV5-1
CDR3aa: CASSDSGQGNGYTF
CDR3nt: TGCGCCAGCAGCGACTCGGGACAGGGAAACGGCTACACCTTC

abundance: .
d_gene: .
j_gene: TRBJ2-2
v_gene: TRBV20-1
CDR3aa: CSASGWGARGLSNTGELFF
CDR3nt: TGCAGTGCTAGTGGTTGGGGGGCTCGGGGTCTCTCGAACACCGGGGAGCTGTTTTTT

abundance: .
d_gene: .
j_gene: TRBJ1-2
v_gene: TRBV30
CDR3aa: CAWSPQYNYGYTF
CDR3nt: TGTGCCTGGAGCCCCCAATATAACTATGGCTACACCTTC

abundance: .
d_gene: TRBD2
j_gene: TRBJ2-2
v_gene: TRBV2
CDR3aa: CASSALAVLTGELFF
CDR3nt: TGTGCCAGCAGCGCGCTAGCGGTTCTCACCGGGGAGCTGTTTTTT

abundance: .
d_gene: .
j_gene: TRBJ1-1
v_gene: TRBV29-1
CDR3aa: CSVSGAGNTEAFF
CDR3nt: TGCAGCGTCTCAGGGGCTGGGAACACTGAAGCTTTCTTT

abundance: .
d_gene: .
j_gene: TRBJ1-2
v_gene: TRBV4-3
CDR3aa: CASSQVRNYGYTF
CDR3nt: TGCGCCAGCAGCCAAGTACGGAACTATGGCTACACCTTC

abundance: few
d_gene: TRBD1
j_gene: TRBJ1-1
v_gene: TRBV2
CDR3aa: CASTGQHEAFF
CDR3nt: TGTGCCAGCACGGGACAGCATGAAGCTTTCTTT

abundance: .
d_gene: .
j_gene: TRBJ1-4
v_gene: TRBV27
CDR3aa: CASTLGGNRKTVF
CDR3nt: TGTGCCAGCACCCTTGGCGGGAACCGAAAAACTGTTTTT

abundance: .
d_gene: TRBD2
j_gene: TRBJ2-1
v_gene: TRBV19
CDR3aa: CASIASGYNEQFF
CDR3nt: TGTGCCAGTATAGCTAGCGGTTACAATGAGCAGTTCTTC

abundance: .
d_gene: .
j_gene: TRBJ2-1
v_gene: TRBV5-4
CDR3aa: CASSLVGGAWFF
CDR3nt: TGTGCCAGCAGCTTGGTAGGAGGGGCGTGGTTCTTC

abundance: .
d_gene: .
j_gene: TRBJ2-4
v_gene: TRBV3-1/TRBV3-2
CDR3aa: CASSKGTKNIQYF
CDR3nt: TGTGCCAGCAGCAAGGGGACCAAAAACATTCAGTACTTC

abundance: .
d_gene: TRBD1
j_gene: TRBJ2-5
v_gene: TRBV29-1
CDR3aa: CSVEGDRGRAETQYF
CDR3nt: TGCAGCGTTGAAGGGGACAGGGGGCGCGCAGAGACCCAGTACTTC

abundance: few
d_gene: .
j_gene: TRBJ2-2
v_gene: TRBV6-5
CDR3aa: CASIFSWGTGELFF
CDR3nt: TGTGCCAGCATTTTTAGTTGGGGCACCGGGGAGCTGTTTTTT

abundance: .
d_gene: TRBD2
j_gene: TRBJ2-3
v_gene: TRBV9
CDR3aa: CASSGSLAASTDTQYF
CDR3nt: TGTGCCAGCAGCGGCTCCCTAGCGGCTAGCACAGATACGCAGTATTTT

abundance: .
d_gene: TRBD1
j_gene: TRBJ1-1
v_gene: TRBV5-4
CDR3aa: CASSLEIRQGVAEAFF
CDR3nt: TGTGCCAGCAGCTTGGAAATTAGACAGGGGGTCGCTGAAGCTTTCTTT

abundance: .
d_gene: TRBD1
j_gene: TRBJ2-7
v_gene: TRBV2
CDR3aa: CASTGGEDRGSFYEQYF
CDR3nt: TGTGCCAGCACCGGGGGGGAGGACAGGGGGTCTTTCTACGAGCAGTACTTC

abundance: .
d_gene: .
j_gene: TRBJ1-1
v_gene: TRBV30
CDR3aa: CALFTGVNTEAFF
CDR3nt: TGTGCGCTTTTTACCGGGGTGAACACTGAAGCTTTCTTT

abundance: .
d_gene: .
j_gene: TRBJ1-6
v_gene: TRBV4-1
CDR3aa: CASSQDDRLGQFNSPLHF
CDR3nt: TGCGCCAGCAGCCAAGATGATCGTCTGGGGCAGTTTAATTCACCCCTCCACTTT

abundance: .
d_gene: TRBD1
j_gene: TRBJ2-1
v_gene: TRBV13
CDR3aa: CASSSPLRPGQGNNEQFF
CDR3nt: TGTGCCAGCAGCTCCCCCCTCCGTCCGGGACAGGGAAACAATGAGCAGTTCTTC

abundance: .
d_gene: TRBD1
j_gene: TRBJ2-5
v_gene: TRBV10-2
CDR3aa: CASGTSKGAVAETQYF
CDR3nt: TGCGCCAGCGGCACTTCTAAGGGGGCTGTGGCCGAGACCCAGTACTTC

abundance: once
d_gene: TRBD1
j_gene: TRBJ1-1
v_gene: TRBV11-2
CDR3aa: CASSLRGRGRDRGTEAFF
CDR3nt: TGTGCCAGCAGCTTACGTGGCAGGGGGAGGGATAGGGGCACTGAAGCTTTCTTT

abundance: .
d_gene: .
j_gene: TRBJ2-7
v_gene: TRBV3-1/TRBV3-2
CDR3aa: CASSPGHEQYF
CDR3nt: TGTGCCAGCAGCCCAGGTCACGAGCAGTACTTC

abundance: .
d_gene: .
j_gene: TRBJ1-1
v_gene: TRBV18
CDR3aa: CASSPVAHDTEAFF
CDR3nt: TGTGCCAGCTCACCGGTCGCCCATGACACTGAAGCTTTCTTT

abundance: .
d_gene: .
j_gene: TRBJ1-5
v_gene: TRBV9
CDR3aa: CASSGPGTDSNQPQHF
CDR3nt: TGTGCCAGCAGCGGGCCAGGGACTGATAGCAATCAGCCCCAGCATTTT

abundance: .
d_gene: .
j_gene: TRBJ1-6
v_gene: TRBV21-1
CDR3aa: CASIPLLNSPLHF
CDR3nt: TGTGCCAGCATCCCCCTTCTTAATTCACCCCTCCACTTT

abundance: .
d_gene: .
j_gene: TRBJ2-1
v_gene: TRBV6-5
CDR3aa: CASSYVGPSSYNEQFF
CDR3nt: TGTGCCAGCAGTTACGTAGGACCCAGCTCCTACAATGAGCAGTTCTTC

abundance: .
d_gene: .
j_gene: TRBJ1-5
v_gene: TRBV9
CDR3aa: CASSVALNQPQHF
CDR3nt: TGTGCCAGCAGCGTAGCCCTTAATCAGCCCCAGCATTTT

abundance: .
d_gene: .
j_gene: TRBJ2-7
v_gene: TRBV12-3/TRBV12-4
CDR3aa: CASRISASYEQYF
CDR3nt: TGTGCCAGCCGGATTAGTGCGTCTTACGAGCAGTACTTC

abundance: .
d_gene: .
j_gene: TRBJ1-3
v_gene: TRBV15
CDR3aa: CATSRDGKPSGNTIYF
CDR3nt: TGTGCCACCAGCAGAGATGGCAAACCCTCTGGAAACACCATATATTTT

abundance: .
d_gene: TRBD1
j_gene: TRBJ1-2
v_gene: TRBV15
CDR3aa: CATSRDRGTGFGYTF
CDR3nt: TGTGCCACCAGCAGAGATCGGGGGACAGGGTTTGGCTACACCTTC

abundance: .
d_gene: .
j_gene: TRBJ1-3
v_gene: TRBV11-2
CDR3aa: CASSLAHRGAAGNTIYF
CDR3nt: TGTGCCAGCAGCTTAGCCCACCGGGGGGCTGCTGGAAACACCATATATTTT

abundance: .
d_gene: .
j_gene: TRBJ1-5
v_gene: TRBV6-5
CDR3aa: CASSSGQAGNQPQHF
CDR3nt: TGTGCCAGCAGCTCGGGCCAGGCTGGGAATCAGCCCCAGCATTTT

abundance: .
d_gene: .
j_gene: TRBJ2-3
v_gene: TRBV25-1
CDR3aa: CASSAGGGSTDTQYF
CDR3nt: TGTGCCAGCAGTGCCGGTGGAGGGAGCACAGATACGCAGTATTTT

abundance: .
d_gene: .
j_gene: TRBJ1-3
v_gene: TRBV3-1/TRBV3-2
CDR3aa: CASSQGVRVSSGNTIYF
CDR3nt: TGTGCCAGCAGCCAAGGGGTAAGGGTCAGCTCTGGAAACACCATATATTTT

abundance: .
d_gene: .
j_gene: TRBJ2-5
v_gene: TRBV15
CDR3aa: CATSRAGSQETQYF
CDR3nt: TGTGCCACCAGCAGAGCCGGGAGTCAAGAGACCCAGTACTTC

abundance: once
d_gene: .
j_gene: TRBJ1-2
v_gene: TRBV3-1/TRBV3-2
CDR3aa: CASSPRTARLPNYGYTF
CDR3nt: TGTGCCAGCAGCCCTCGGACCGCGCGACTACCTAACTATGGCTACACCTTC

abundance: .
d_gene: TRBD2
j_gene: TRBJ2-7
v_gene: TRBV5-1
CDR3aa: CASSLATSGVGYEQYF
CDR3nt: TGCGCCAGCAGCTTGGCGACTAGCGGGGTTGGCTACGAGCAGTACTTC

abundance: few
d_gene: TRBD1
j_gene: TRBJ1-1
v_gene: TRBV2
CDR3aa: CASRARTGIGEAFF
CDR3nt: TGTGCCAGCAGGGCCCGGACAGGGATCGGGGAAGCTTTCTTT